This is a list of T cell receptor beta chains from one sample in a study of cytomegalovirus exposure and HLA in healthy donors. Profiling relied on immunoSEQ multiplex PCR, and the TCRdb table lists in-frame clones only, not all of them. The table lists over 150,000 clones, 80% to 90% of them singletons. The specimen was PBMCs. The receptors come from a woman younger than 30 in good health and CMV-seronegative. Both conserved end residues are part of each CDR3. The D gene is left open where the match is weak. Some rows have no size entry. The others give once, few or many, or a class for an expanded clone.

j_gene,v_gene,d_gene,abundance,CDR3nt,CDR3aa
TRBJ1-2,TRBV5-1,TRBD1,few,TGCGCCAGCAGCGTCGGACAGGGCCCCTATGGCTACACCTTC,CASSVGQGPYGYTF
TRBJ2-3,TRBV11-3,-,-,TGTGCCAGCAGCACCGGACAGTCGGATACGCAGTATTTT,CASSTGQSDTQYF
TRBJ1-1,TRBV18,-,-,TGTGCCAGCTCACCAGCGGGGAGGAACACTGAAGCTTTCTTT,CASSPAGRNTEAFF
TRBJ1-2,TRBV19,-,-,TGTGCCAGTAGTATCGGGCCTGGGGGCAACTATGGCTACACCTTC,CASSIGPGGNYGYTF
TRBJ1-4,TRBV2,TRBD1,few,TGTGCCAGCAATCGAGACAGGGTCGAAAAACTGTTTTTT,CASNRDRVEKLFF
TRBJ2-5,TRBV9,-,-,TGTGCCAGCAGCGTAACAGGTGTTGAGACCCAGTACTTC,CASSVTGVETQYF
TRBJ2-7,TRBV18,-,-,TGTGCCAGCTCACGAGCGTTCGGACCGACCCGGGGAGAGCAGTACTTC,CASSRAFGPTRGEQYF
TRBJ2-7,TRBV5-1,-,few,TGCGCCAGCAGCTTGGCCTATTCAGGGTTGGGCGAGCAGTACTTC,CASSLAYSGLGEQYF
TRBJ1-5,TRBV10-3,TRBD1,-,TGTGCCATCAGTGGGCAGGGGGATCAGCCCCAGCATTTT,CAISGQGDQPQHF
TRBJ2-7,TRBV28,-,-,TGTGCCAGCAGAGAGGGACTTTTCCACGAGCAGTACTTC,CASREGLFHEQYF
TRBJ1-1,TRBV5-1,-,-,TGCGCCAGCAGTGATCAGGGGAACACTGAAGCTTTCTTT,CASSDQGNTEAFF
TRBJ2-7,TRBV6-5,TRBD1,few,TGTGCCAGTCGGACAGGGGTGGACGAGCAGTACTTC,CASRTGVDEQYF
TRBJ2-1,TRBV19,TRBD2,-,TGTGCCAGTAGTATCTTATCCGGGACTAGCGTCTCTGAGCAGTTCTTC,CASSILSGTSVSEQFF
TRBJ2-5,TRBV9,-,-,TGTGCCAGCAGCGTAGCTGTAGGGGAACTACAGACCCAGTACTTC,CASSVAVGELQTQYF
TRBJ1-5,TRBV6-6,-,-,TGTGCCAGCAGGGACACAGGGAAAGCGTTGAGTCAGCCCCAGCATTTT,CASRDTGKALSQPQHF
TRBJ1-2,TRBV5-6,TRBD1,-,TGTGCCAGCAGTTTTGGGACAGGGGGAGGAAGGGGCTACACCTTC,CASSFGTGGGRGYTF
TRBJ2-7,TRBV7-9,TRBD2,-,TGTGCCAGCAGCCCCTACTCTAGCGGGGGGAGATACGAGCAGTACTTC,CASSPYSSGGRYEQYF
TRBJ2-5,TRBV2,-,-,TGTGCCACCAGGGAACAGTATCAAGAGACCCAGTACTTC,CATREQYQETQYF
TRBJ2-5,TRBV5-4,-,-,TGTGCCAGCAGCACGACAGAACAAGAGACCCAGTACTTC,CASSTTEQETQYF
TRBJ2-2,TRBV19,TRBD2,-,TGTGCCACCAAGGAAGCGGCGGGAGTATCTATCGGGGAGCTGTTTTTT,CATKEAAGVSIGELFF
TRBJ2-7,TRBV2,TRBD2,-,TGTGCCAGCAGCACGGGACTAGCCTACGAGCAGTACTTC,CASSTGLAYEQYF
TRBJ1-5,TRBV12-2,-,once,TGTGCAAGTCGCTTAGTCGCACGCCAGGGAAGTATTCAGCCCCAGCATTTT,CASRLVARQGSIQPQHF
TRBJ2-2,TRBV6-1,-,-,TGTGCCAGCAGTGGAGTCAACACCGGGGAGCTGTTTTTT,CASSGVNTGELFF
TRBJ2-5,TRBV6-5,-,-,TGTGCCAGCAGTTCCACCATAGCGAGGGAGACCCAGTACTTC,CASSSTIARETQYF
TRBJ1-1,TRBV19,TRBD1,-,TGTGCCAGTAGTATCAGGGGGCAGGGGAATGAAGCTTTCTTT,CASSIRGQGNEAFF
TRBJ2-1,TRBV6-5,TRBD1,-,TGTGCCAGCAGTACTTCTCCGGGACAGACCAATGAGCAGTTCTTC,CASSTSPGQTNEQFF
TRBJ1-2,TRBV4-2,-,-,TGTGCCAGCAGCCCGTGGGGGGGAGAGGACAACTATGGCTACACCTTC,CASSPWGGEDNYGYTF
TRBJ1-1,TRBV6-5,-,-,TGTGCCAGCAACGGACAGAGGAACACTGAAGCTTTCTTT,CASNGQRNTEAFF
TRBJ2-1,TRBV4-1,-,-,TGCGCCAGCAGCCTCGGGAGTCGAGACAATGAGCAGTTCTTC,CASSLGSRDNEQFF
TRBJ2-3,TRBV7-9,TRBD1,-,TGTGCCAGCAGCCCCGGCCTGACAGGGGGCCCCCCCGCGCCTCAGTATTTT,CASSPGLTGGPPAPQYF
TRBJ1-5,TRBV19,TRBD1,-,TGTGCCAGTAGAACAGGGGCAAGCAATCAGCCCCAGCATTTT,CASRTGASNQPQHF
TRBJ2-5,TRBV4-1,TRBD2,-,TGCGCCAGCAGCCAAGGCGTAGCGGGAATCGAAGAGACCCAGTACTTC,CASSQGVAGIEETQYF
TRBJ2-2,TRBV2,TRBD2,-,TGTGCCAGCAGCAGGCTAGCGGGGGGGCAGGGGACCGGGGAGCTGTTTTTT,CASSRLAGGQGTGELFF
TRBJ2-7,TRBV6-5,-,-,TGTGCCAGCAGTTACGGTGGTGGTAGTTTCTACGAGCAGTACTTC,CASSYGGGSFYEQYF
TRBJ2-7,TRBV27,TRBD1,once,TGTGCCAGCAGTTTATCGACAGGGCTACGCGAGCAGTACTTC,CASSLSTGLREQYF
TRBJ2-7,TRBV7-9,TRBD2,-,TGTGCCAGCAGCTTACGCGGGAGGGACGAGCAGTACTTC,CASSLRGRDEQYF
TRBJ1-5,TRBV4-1,-,-,TGCGCCAGCAGCCAACTAAACAGGGTAGGCGATCAGCCCCAGCATTTT,CASSQLNRVGDQPQHF
TRBJ1-4,TRBV28,-,-,TGTGCCAGCAGTTTAGGCGGGAGGGGTGAAAAACTGTTTTTT,CASSLGGRGEKLFF
TRBJ2-2,TRBV7-9,TRBD2,-,TGTGCCAGCAGCCCCCGTCCCCCATGGAGCGGGGGCAACACCGGGGAGCTGTTTTTT,CASSPRPPWSGGNTGELFF
TRBJ2-7,TRBV19,-,-,TGTGCCAGTAGTACCCCCGAGGGGGGGAGCTACGAGCAGTACTTC,CASSTPEGGSYEQYF
TRBJ2-7,TRBV28,-,-,TGTGCCAGCAGTACCCTGAGTGCCTCCTACGAGCAGTACTTC,CASSTLSASYEQYF
TRBJ1-3,TRBV7-9,-,-,TGTGCCAGCAGCCACACAGGGACTGGAAACACCATATATTTT,CASSHTGTGNTIYF
TRBJ2-1,TRBV10-2,TRBD2,-,TGCGCCAGCAGGCTAGCGGGGGGACAAGCGGGTGAGCAGTTCTTC,CASRLAGGQAGEQFF
TRBJ1-1,TRBV18,-,-,TGTGCCAGCTCACCACCCTCCACTGAAGCTTTCTTT,CASSPPSTEAFF
TRBJ2-3,TRBV12-5,-,-,TGTGCTAGTGGTTTGACAGGGAGCCGATTCACAGATACGCAGTATTTT,CASGLTGSRFTDTQYF
TRBJ1-2,TRBV10-1,-,-,TGCGCCAGCAGTGAGTCGGATACTATGCGGGGAGGGAATTATAATGGCTACACCTTC,CASSESDTMRGGNYNGYTF
TRBJ1-5,TRBV5-1,TRBD1,-,TGCGCCAGCAGCTTAGGACAGGGTTTGGGTCAGCCCCAGCATTTT,CASSLGQGLGQPQHF
TRBJ2-5,TRBV5-1,TRBD2,-,TGCGCCAGCAGCTCACGACTCTTAGCGGGGGGCCCGCCCGAGACCCAGTACTTC,CASSSRLLAGGPPETQYF
TRBJ2-3,TRBV25-1,-,-,TGTGCCAGCAGTGACCCTCGGACAGCTAGCACAGATACGCAGTATTTT,CASSDPRTASTDTQYF
TRBJ2-3,TRBV6-1,TRBD1,-,TGTGCCAGCAGCTCCAGACAGGGGGGAACAGATACGCAGTATTTT,CASSSRQGGTDTQYF
TRBJ2-5,TRBV18,-,once,TGTGCCAGCTCACCCGGTGGGAGCCAAGAGACCCAGTACTTC,CASSPGGSQETQYF
TRBJ2-5,TRBV29-1,-,once,TGCAGCGTTGACGCGGGACGGGAGACCCAGTACTTC,CSVDAGRETQYF
TRBJ2-7,TRBV6-5,TRBD1,-,TGTGCCAGCAGGCAACAGGGGGGCTCCTACGAGCAGTACTTC,CASRQQGGSYEQYF
TRBJ2-3,TRBV5-1,TRBD2,-,TGCGCCAGCCGGGGGGGCTCAAGGGCAGATACGCAGTATTTT,CASRGGSRADTQYF
TRBJ1-2,TRBV30,-,few,TGTGCCTGGAGTTTAACCGGGATCAACTATGGCTACACCTTC,CAWSLTGINYGYTF
TRBJ2-5,TRBV6-1,TRBD2,-,TGTGCCAGCAGTGAGGTTTCTAGCGGGGGCTCTCGGCAAGAGACCCAGTACTTC,CASSEVSSGGSRQETQYF
TRBJ2-1,TRBV15,TRBD1,-,TGTGCCACCAGCAGAGTGGGGACAGGGCTATACAATGAGCAGTTCTTC,CATSRVGTGLYNEQFF
TRBJ1-5,TRBV5-8,-,-,TGTGCCAGCAGCTTTGGGCACGGGGGAGGTAGCAATCAGCCCCAGCATTTT,CASSFGHGGGSNQPQHF